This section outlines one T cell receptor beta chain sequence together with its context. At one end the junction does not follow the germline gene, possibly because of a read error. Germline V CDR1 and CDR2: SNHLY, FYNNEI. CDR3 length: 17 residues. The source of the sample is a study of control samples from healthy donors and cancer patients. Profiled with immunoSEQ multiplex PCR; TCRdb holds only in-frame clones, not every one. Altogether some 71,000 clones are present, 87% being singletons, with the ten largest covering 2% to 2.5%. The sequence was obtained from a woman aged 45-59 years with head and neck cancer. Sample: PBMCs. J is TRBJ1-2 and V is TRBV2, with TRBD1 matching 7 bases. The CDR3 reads CASSEDRAGVVNYGYTF. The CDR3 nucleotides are TGTGCCAGCAGCGAAGACAGGGCTGGAGTCGTTAACTATGGCTACACCTTC.